Included here is one T cell receptor beta chain sequence, with context. Its antigen remains unidentified. Healthy Caucasians from Russia aged roughly 6 to 95 served as donors. For the second PCR, which ran for about 6 to 11 cycles, a sample-barcoded 5' primer and a J-beta primer mix were used. Each cDNA molecule, via a template-switch adaptor with 12 random nucleotides, was tagged. MiXCR, applied by TCRdb to the 5' RACE reads, yields one record per CDR3 protein. Of approximately 900,000 distinct CDR3 sequences listed, about 48% are singletons. The data were taken from a study of blood T cells in healthy people across ages. Study-level results: Long-lived donors exceeded aged donors in naive CD4+ cells and diversity.

Unmatched junction bases numbered 7, after V lost 5 bases and J lost 0 bases. Germline V CDR1 and CDR2: DFQATT, SNEGSKA (reference sequence). CDR3 size: 15 residues. This TCR was sampled from a young man in good health. Material for sequencing was blood. J is TRBJ1-1 and V is TRBV20-1; 9 nucleotides agree with TRBD1. The CDR3 here is CSASDRGSMNTEAFF. CDR3 DNA: TGCAGTGCTTCCGACAGGGGGAGCATGAACACTGAAGCTTTCTTT.